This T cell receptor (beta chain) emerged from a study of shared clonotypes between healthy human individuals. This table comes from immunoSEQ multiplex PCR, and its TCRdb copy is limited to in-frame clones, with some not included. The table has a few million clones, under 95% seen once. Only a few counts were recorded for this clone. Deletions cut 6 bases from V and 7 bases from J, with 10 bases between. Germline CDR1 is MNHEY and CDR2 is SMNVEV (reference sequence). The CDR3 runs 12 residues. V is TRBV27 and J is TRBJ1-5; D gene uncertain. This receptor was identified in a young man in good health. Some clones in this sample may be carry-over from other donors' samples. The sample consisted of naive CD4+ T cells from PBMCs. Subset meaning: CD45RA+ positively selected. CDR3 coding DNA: TGTGCCAGCAGGTCTGGTATGCAGCCCCAGCATTTT. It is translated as CASRSGMQPQHF.